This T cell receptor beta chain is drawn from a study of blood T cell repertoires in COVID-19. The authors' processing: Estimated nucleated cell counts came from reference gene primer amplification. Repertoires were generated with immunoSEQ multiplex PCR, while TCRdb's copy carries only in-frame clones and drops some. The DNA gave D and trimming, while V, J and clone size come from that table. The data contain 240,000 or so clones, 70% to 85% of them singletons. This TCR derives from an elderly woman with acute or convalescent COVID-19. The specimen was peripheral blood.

CDR3 DNA: TGTGCCAGCAGCAGGGACAGGGAGCGTCGTACTGAAGCTTTCTTT. This encodes CASSRDRERRTEAFF. The chain uses TRBV2 and TRBJ1-1; the match to TRBD1 covers 9 bases. There are 15 residues in the CDR3. Per germline, CDR1 SNHLY and CDR2 FYNNEI. V lost 6 bases to trimming and J lost 5 bases; unmatched junction nucleotides: 10.